This entry lists 9 T cell receptor beta chains sequenced from one sample in a study of blood T cell repertoires in COVID-19. Clones were read by immunoSEQ multiplex PCR, and TCRdb kept only the in-frame ones, dropping some. The sample lists approximately 140,000 clones; 80% to 90% were seen once. The sample taken for sequencing was peripheral blood. The receptor source for this set is a man aged 55 to 70 with active or convalescent COVID-19.

The chain links TRBV19 to TRBJ1-2; 11 nucleotides line up with TRBD1. The CDR3 is made up of 14 amino acids. Germline CDR1 reads LNHDA; CDR2 reads SQIVND (reference sequence). Trimming at V came to 10 bases and at J to 8 bases, leaving 12 bases not matched to a gene. This CDR3 reads CAIRTPGTGGGYTF. For the CDR3, the DNA is TGTGCCATCCGTACTCCCGGGACAGGGGGAGGCTACACCTTC.

A few counts support this clone. The rearrangement uses TRBV19 and TRBJ2-6; unclear D gene. The germline V gene has CDR1 LNHDA and CDR2 SQIVND (reference sequence). The CDR3 has 15 amino acids. V was cut by 2 bases and J by 2 bases, with 7 bases left in between. The CDR3 bases are TGTGCCAGTAGTATAAGAGCCCCTGGGGCCAACGTCCTGACTTTC. It specifies CASSIRAPGANVLTF.

V is TRBV11-2 and J is TRBJ2-5; 10 bases align to TRBD1. The V gene's germline CDR1 is SGHAT and CDR2 FQNNGV. V lost 3 bases and J lost 4; bases outside the gene matches: 2. CDR3 size: 14 residues. Written as DNA, the CDR3 is TGTGCCAGCAGCTTGACAGGGGGCCCAGAGACCCAGTACTTC. Protein product: CASSLTGGPETQYF.

The J gene is TRBJ1-1, the V gene TRBV7-9; D possibly corresponds to TRBD1 (5 bases). Deletions cut 7 bases from V and 1 base from J, with 13 bases between. The CDR3 contains 14 residues. Germline loops: CDR1 SEHNR, CDR2 FQNEAQ (reference sequence). The chain's CDR3 is CASIRSGQNTEAFF. In DNA, the CDR3 is TGTGCCAGCATCCGAAGTGGACAGAACACTGAAGCTTTCTTT.

J is TRBJ1-1 and V is TRBV5-1, with 9 bases identical to TRBD1. This CDR3 contains 17 residues. CDR1 is SGHRS, CDR2 YFSETQ, per germline. V shed 6 bases, J shed 3 bases, and the junction held 15 bases outside the gene matches. CDR3 bases: TGCGCCAGCACCGACTTTAGGACAGGGGCCCTCGACACTGAAGCTTTCTTT. Translated, it gives CASTDFRTGALDTEAFF.

This clone was counted once. V is TRBV3-1 (or the pseudogene TRBV3-2) and J is TRBJ1-4; D is possibly TRBD1 (6 bases). V was shortened by 4 bases and J by 3 bases, with 12 bases between the two germline ends. Germline V lookup: CDR1 LGHDT, CDR2 YNNKEL (reference sequence). The CDR3 is 15 amino acids. CDR3 region: CASSLRQAPNEKLFF. The CDR3 nucleotides are TGTGCCAGCAGCCTTCGACAGGCACCTAATGAAAAACTGTTTTTT.

A note on this clone: The junction and the germline gene differ at one end; a read error may be behind it. This chain connects TRBV6-5 to TRBJ2-1, with TRBD2 as a possible D gene (6 bases). The CDR3 is 12 amino acids. Germline loops: CDR1 MNHEY, CDR2 SVGAGI. CDR3 DNA sequence: TGTGCCAGCAGTTCACTTAGCGGCCGGGAGCTCTTC. This sequence encodes CASSSLSGRELF.

This chain connects TRBV19 to TRBJ2-1, with 14 bases fitting TRBD2. Germline V gene data show CDR1 as LNHDA and CDR2 as SQIVND (reference sequence). Trimming cost V 10 bases and J 9 bases; bases outside gene matches: 11. The CDR3 is 15 amino acids. The CDR3 region is CATRLAGGRWGEQFF. The CDR3 coding sequence is TGTGCCACTAGACTAGCGGGAGGGCGTTGGGGTGAGCAGTTCTTC. The variable domain in full, completed from reference TRBV19 and TRBJ2-1, reads DGGITQSPKYLFRKEGQNVTLSCEQNLNHDAMYWYRQDPGQGLRLIYYSQIVNDFQKGDIAEGYSVSREKKESFPLTVTSAQKNPTAFYLCATRLAGGRWGEQFFGPGTRLTVL.

The V and J genes are TRBV28 and TRBJ1-2; a weak D match, TRBD1 (6 bases). The CDR3 has 14 residues. CDR1 and CDR2 from the germline V gene are MDHEN and SYDVKM. With 5 bases removed from V and 8 bases from J, the gap between germline ends came to 18 bases. CDR3 region: CASSPGRGEKGYTF. CDR3 DNA sequence: TGTGCCAGCAGTCCGGGGAGGGGGGAGAAGGGCTACACCTTC.